This TCR beta chain is from a study of cytomegalovirus exposure and HLA in healthy donors. This clone was counted a few times. Primers: 60 Vbeta forward and 13 Jbeta reverse. Some clones are missing from TCRdb's copy, which holds only in-frame ones; the method was immunoSEQ multiplex PCR. The sample lists roughly 190,000 clones; roughly 13% were seen once. After removal of 5 bases from V and 5 bases from J, the junction contained 9 bases not matched to a gene. The CDR3 runs to 15 residues. The germline CDR1 and CDR2 sequences are MNHNY and SVGAGI (reference sequence). The clonotype was recovered from a man in his fifties in good health and CMV-seropositive. The sequenced material came from PBMCs. This rearrangement joins TRBV6-6 to TRBJ1-2; 9 bases map to TRBD1. CDR3 amino acids: CASSTTSGTGYGYTF. CDR3 DNA: TGTGCCAGCAGTACGACCTCCGGGACAGGGTATGGCTACACCTTC.